These T cell receptor beta chains were read from a single sample in a study of shared clonotypes between healthy human individuals. Using immunoSEQ multiplex PCR, the repertoire was profiled, and TCRdb retains in-frame clones only, with some absent. The table shows around 1.9 million clones, with just over 90% occurring only once. The sequencing input was naive CD8+ T cells from PBMCs. The source of these receptors is a man aged 18-30 years in good health. Some clones in this sample may be carry-over from other donors' samples. Both conserved end residues are part of each CDR3. A D gene is named only where the DNA matches it firmly. Only some rows state a clone size, as once, few, many or a class for expanded clones.

d_gene	abundance	v_gene	j_gene	len	CDR3aa	CDR3nt
NA	NA	TRBV6-1	TRBJ1-2	21	CASSEVLARQASQPEHYGYTF	TGTGCCAGCAGTGAAGTACTAGCCCGACAGGCAAGTCAACCGGAACACTATGGCTACACCTTC
TRBD1	NA	TRBV5-6	TRBJ2-3	15	CASSLGQGARDTQYF	TGTGCCAGCAGCTTGGGGCAGGGGGCGCGTGATACGCAGTATTTT
TRBD1	once	TRBV4-1	TRBJ2-1	16	CASSRLPRDSNNEQFF	TGCGCCAGCAGCCGCTTACCCCGGGACAGCAACAATGAGCAGTTCTTC
NA	NA	TRBV27	TRBJ2-1	14	CASSFGGTYNEQFF	TGTGCCAGCAGTTTTGGCGGGACTTACAATGAGCAGTTCTTC
NA	NA	TRBV15	TRBJ1-2	16	CATSRDRAKGGYGYTF	TGTGCCACCAGCAGAGATCGGGCGAAGGGGGGCTATGGCTACACCTTC
NA	NA	TRBV13	TRBJ2-3	15	CASSSMPRSTDTQYF	TGTGCCAGCAGCTCGATGCCGAGGAGCACAGATACGCAGTATTTT
NA	NA	TRBV13	TRBJ2-5	14	CASSLTDGLETQYF	TGTGCCAGCAGCTTAACGGACGGATTAGAGACCCAGTACTTC
NA	NA	TRBV19	TRBJ1-5	14	CASSIRTFSQPQHF	TGTGCCAGTAGTATAAGGACCTTTTCCCAGCCCCAGCATTTT
TRBD2	once	TRBV28	TRBJ2-7	14	CASRSGRAAYEQYF	TGTGCCAGCAGAAGCGGGAGGGCCGCGTACGAGCAGTACTTC
TRBD2	NA	TRBV28	TRBJ2-7	14	CASSFTSGVYEQYF	TGTGCCAGCAGTTTTACTAGCGGAGTTTACGAGCAGTACTTC
NA	NA	TRBV29-1	TRBJ2-3	10	CSVVGDTQYF	TGCAGCGTTGTAGGAGATACGCAGTATTTT
NA	NA	TRBV7-6	TRBJ2-3	16	CASSRHPGISTDTQYF	TGTGCCAGCAGCCGACATCCGGGAATCAGCACAGATACGCAGTATTTT
NA	NA	TRBV9	TRBJ2-2	17	CASSTHMGTLNTGELFF	TGTGCCAGCAGCACTCATATGGGGACTTTAAACACCGGGGAGCTGTTTTTT
TRBD1	NA	TRBV27	TRBJ2-7	13	CASSQTGGYEQYF	TGTGCCAGCAGTCAGACAGGGGGATACGAGCAGTACTTC
NA	NA	TRBV25-1	TRBJ2-1	16	CASSEFSGSSYNEQFF	TGTGCCAGCAGTGAATTTAGTGGGAGCTCCTACAATGAGCAGTTCTTC
NA	NA	TRBV5-4	TRBJ2-7	13	CASSLDGSYEQYF	TGTGCCAGCAGCTTGGACGGTTCCTACGAGCAGTACTTC
NA	once	TRBV28	TRBJ2-7	13	CASSLHRRYEQYF	TGTGCCAGCAGTTTGCACCGACGCTACGAGCAGTACTTC
NA	NA	TRBV7-9	TRBJ1-2	16	CASSLGWDGPNYGYTF	TGTGCCAGCAGCTTAGGCTGGGACGGACCTAACTATGGCTACACCTTC
NA	NA	TRBV2	TRBJ2-3	14	CASSGGSWTDTQYF	TGTGCCAGCAGTGGGGGGTCCTGGACAGATACGCAGTATTTT
TRBD1	NA	TRBV4-3	TRBJ1-1	16	CASSPGTGGLGTEAFF	TGCGCCAGCAGCCCCGGGACAGGGGGTTTGGGCACTGAAGCTTTCTTT
NA	NA	TRBV20-1	TRBJ2-1	11	CSARTLNEQFF	TGCAGTGCTAGGACGCTAAATGAGCAGTTCTTC
TRBD1	NA	TRBV7-9	TRBJ2-7	14	CASSQGTAPYEQYF	TGTGCCAGCAGCCAAGGGACAGCCCCCTACGAGCAGTACTTC
TRBD1	NA	TRBV6-5	TRBJ1-1	15	CASSLGQGRDTEAFF	TGTGCCAGCAGTTTGGGACAGGGAAGGGACACTGAAGCTTTCTTT
NA	NA	TRBV7-9	TRBJ2-1	15	CASSAGASSYNEQFF	TGTGCCAGCAGCGCGGGGGCCAGCTCCTACAATGAGCAGTTCTTC
NA	NA	TRBV10-3	TRBJ2-7	13	CAISRDRQYEQYF	TGTGCCATCAGTAGGGACCGCCAGTACGAGCAGTACTTC
TRBD2	NA	TRBV30	TRBJ2-7	18	CAWSTKPPGLAAGYEQYF	TGTGCCTGGAGTACCAAACCCCCGGGACTAGCGGCCGGATACGAGCAGTACTTC
TRBD2	NA	TRBV27	TRBJ2-1	16	CASSWASGELYNEQFF	TGTGCCAGCAGCTGGGCTAGCGGAGAACTTTACAATGAGCAGTTCTTC
NA	NA	TRBV4-3	TRBJ2-3	15	CASSARVWAQDTQYF	TGCGCCAGCAGCGCCCGGGTGTGGGCACAAGATACGCAGTATTTT
TRBD1	NA	TRBV28	TRBJ1-5	15	CASSWTGLLNQPQHF	TGTGCCAGCAGTTGGACAGGACTACTGAATCAGCCCCAGCATTTT
NA	NA	TRBV15	TRBJ2-7	14	CATSSPSTDQEQYF	TGTGCCACCAGCTCCCCCTCGACAGACCAAGAGCAGTACTTC
NA	NA	TRBV25-1	TRBJ2-1	18	CASSEMEKILLGESEQFF	TGTGCCAGCAGTGAAATGGAGAAAATTTTGCTGGGGGAGTCTGAGCAGTTCTTC
NA	once	TRBV28	TRBJ1-1	13	CASSFYRDGEAFF	TGTGCCAGCAGTTTTTACAGGGACGGTGAAGCTTTCTTT
TRBD1	NA	TRBV9	TRBJ1-2	14	CASSTEDRVNGYTF	TGTGCCAGCAGCACCGAGGACAGGGTTAATGGCTACACCTTC
NA	NA	TRBV9	TRBJ2-2	15	CASSGVQVNTGELFF	TGTGCCAGCAGCGGAGTCCAGGTGAATACCGGGGAGCTGTTTTTT
NA	NA	TRBV2	TRBJ1-1	16	CASSELGDVGITEAFF	TGTGCCAGCAGTGAATTAGGGGATGTAGGGATCACTGAAGCTTTCTTT
TRBD1	NA	TRBV6-6	TRBJ2-1	15	CASSVTGHSYNEQFF	TGTGCCAGCAGTGTGACAGGGCACTCCTACAATGAGCAGTTCTTC
TRBD2	NA	TRBV4-1	TRBJ2-1	16	CASSQDGGRAGNEQFF	TGCGCCAGCAGCCAAGACGGCGGGAGGGCTGGCAATGAGCAGTTCTTC
NA	NA	TRBV5-4	TRBJ2-5	14	CASSSLGNEETQYF	TGTGCCAGCAGCTCCCTAGGAAATGAGGAGACCCAGTACTTC
NA	NA	TRBV28	TRBJ2-3	9	CASSPPQYF	TGTGCCAGCAGCCCCCCCCAGTATTTT
NA	NA	TRBV27	TRBJ2-1	14	CASSLGLAYNEQFF	TGTGCCAGCAGTTTGGGTCTAGCGTACAATGAGCAGTTCTTC
TRBD2	NA	TRBV19	TRBJ2-7	15	CASKMTSGPSYEQYF	TGTGCCAGTAAGATGACTAGCGGGCCTTCCTACGAGCAGTACTTC
NA	NA	TRBV5-1	TRBJ2-1	14	CASSLRAGYNEQFF	TGCGCCAGCAGCTTGAGGGCCGGCTACAATGAGCAGTTCTTC